A single sample gave rise to the 10 T cell receptor beta chains below, sequenced in a study of T cell responses to AZD1222 COVID-19 vaccine. Only in-frame clones appear in the TCRdb table, and some are missing; sequencing was by immunoSEQ multiplex PCR. The profile covers 150,000 to 200,000 clones, with approximately 87% appearing a single time and under 3.5% taken by the ten largest. The material was peripheral blood, obtained on day 0 of MenACWY control vaccination. These receptors all come from an adult in good health.

V gene TRBV5-1 combines with J gene TRBJ1-6, with 9 bases matching TRBD1. J gave up 7 bases and V 4 bases, and 9 bases lay outside the gene matches. This CDR3 comprises 16 residues. The V gene's germline CDR1 is SGHRS and CDR2 YFSETQ. CDR3 bases: TGCGCCAGCAGCCTATCAGGGACAGGGTCGAATTCACCCCTCCACTTT. Its protein is CASSLSGTGSNSPLHF.

This chain connects TRBV12-3 or TRBV12-4 to TRBJ2-1; 7 bases align to TRBD1. The CDR3 covers 12 residues. Unmatched junction bases numbered 6, after V lost 8 bases and J lost 8 bases. For the CDR3, the DNA is TGTGCCAGCCGACAGGGATGGCATGAGCAGTTCTTC. Amino acid sequence: CASRQGWHEQFF.

The rearrangement links TRBV30 to TRBJ2-5; no clear D. Germline CDR1 and CDR2: GTSNPN and SVGIG (reference sequence). There are 14 residues in the CDR3. Trimming removed 0 bases from V and 3 bases from J, with 11 bases in between. The CDR3 bases are TGTGCCTGGAGTGTACAGCCCATCGAAGAGACCCAGTACTTC. Protein sequence: CAWSVQPIEETQYF.

This clone was found a few times. J is TRBJ1-2 and V is TRBV19, with D tentatively TRBD1 (6 bases). Deletions cut 3 bases from V and 6 bases from J, with 14 bases between. The CDR3 totals 14 residues. Germline V lookup: CDR1 LNHDA, CDR2 SQIVND (reference sequence). In DNA, the CDR3 is TGTGCCAGTAGTATCCCCGCGACAGGCCATGGCTACACCTTC. Amino acids: CASSIPATGHGYTF.

In DNA, the CDR3 is TGTGCCAGCTCACCCTTCGGACAGGGCCAGGAAAAACTGTTTTTT. This encodes CASSPFGQGQEKLFF. V usage is TRBV18 and J usage is TRBJ1-4, with TRBD1 identical over 8 bases. This CDR3 has 15 amino acids. The V segment lost 3 bases and the J segment 8 bases; nucleotides outside the gene matches: 8. Germline-derived CDR1 and CDR2 are KGHSH and LQKENI. Variable domain in full (rest from reference TRBV18 and TRBJ1-4): NAGVMQNPRHLVRRRGQEARLRCSPMKGHSHVYWYRQLPEEGLKFMVYLQKENIIDESGMPKERFSAEFPKEGPSILRIQQVVRGDSAAYFCASSPFGQGQEKLFFGSGTQLSVL.

The chain carries TRBV2 and TRBJ2-1, with D hard to call. The CDR3 is made up of 13 amino acids. Germline CDR1 SNHLY, CDR2 FYNNEI. Deletions cut 4 bases from V and 7 bases from J, with 11 bases between. DNA for the CDR3: TGTGCCAGCAGTGTCATGGAGAGGAATGAGCAGTTCTTC. Translating it yields CASSVMERNEQFF.

This chain uses TRBV4-2 with TRBJ2-3; TRBD2 matches 13 bases. Germline V lookup: CDR1 LGHNA, CDR2 YNFKEQ. The V gene end was trimmed by 2 bases and the J gene end by 6 bases; junction bases not matched to a gene: 11. This CDR3 comprises 18 residues. This CDR3 is CASSQRPMGTSGMDTQYF. The CDR3 region has the DNA TGTGCCAGCAGCCAACGTCCGATGGGGACTAGCGGGATGGATACGCAGTATTTT.

In nucleotides, the CDR3 is TGTGCCAGCAGTTACCCGTCGCAGCAGCCTGAAGCTTTCTTT. Its protein is CASSYPSQQPEAFF. The chain links TRBV6-6 to TRBJ1-1; D is unresolved. The CDR3 totals 14 residues. V lost 2 bases to trimming and J lost 6 bases, with 13 bases between them. Per the germline V gene, CDR1 is MNHNY and CDR2 is SVGAGI (reference sequence).

In DNA form, the CDR3 reads TGTGCCAGCAGCCCGGGACCGGACTCTGGAAACACCATATATTTT. It is translated as CASSPGPDSGNTIYF. The chain uses TRBV7-3 and TRBJ1-3; a possible D gene is TRBD1 (5 bases). V lost 5 bases and J lost 0, with 11 bases in between. The CDR3 contains 15 residues. CDR1 is SGHTA and CDR2 is FQGTGA in the germline V gene.

There are a few counts of this clone. The gene calls are TRBV19 and TRBJ1-5; tentative D call: TRBD1 (6 bases). CDR3 size: 17 residues. Trimming stripped 1 base from V and 7 bases from J, with 20 bases between. In germline, CDR1 is LNHDA, CDR2 SQIVND (reference sequence). The CDR3 reads CASSIGPGGGTMQPQHF. Written as DNA, the CDR3 is TGTGCCAGTAGTATAGGGCCCGGCGGAGGGACAATGCAGCCCCAGCATTTT.